Below, 12 T cell receptor beta chains from the same sample are listed, as sequenced in a study of T-cell reconstitution after alpha-beta-depleted transplantation in children listed by TCRdb under 2016. Library method: PCR. The instrument given in TCRdb is Illumina HiSeq 2500. TCR library preparation used molecular barcoding, with unique molecular identifiers applied to normalize quantification of the TCRbeta repertoire. TCRdb ran its own pipeline on the public reads, namely fastp trimming at Q25 and MiXCR clone calling, and kept in-frame beta chains. Rows with a matching CDR3 protein are joined into one entry that keeps the most common DNA and genes. In all, the sample holds 500,000 or so distinct CDR3 sequences, and about 33% of those were seen once. 2% to 2.5% of the sample goes to the ten largest clones. Sequenced here: PBMCs from the stem cell graft donor, sampled from the stem cell graft. Source of these receptors: a human donor who donated a stem cell graft to a child with aplastic anemia.

V usage is TRBV12-3 or TRBV12-4 and J usage is TRBJ2-3, with 11 bases identical to TRBD2. The trim removed 4 bases at V and 2 bases at J, leaving 5 bases unmatched. The CDR3 runs 16 residues. CDR3 nucleotide sequence: TGTGCCAGCAGTTCCGGACTAGCGGGTACCACAGATACGCAGTATTTT. This encodes CASSSGLAGTTDTQYF.

The gene calls are TRBV11-1 and TRBJ2-2, with TRBD2 matching over 7 bases. J lost 2 bases, V lost 5 bases, and 14 bases had no gene match. The CDR3 loop spans 18 amino acids. Germline lookup yields CDR1 SGHAT and CDR2 FQDESV (reference sequence). CDR3 residues: CASSLRAFTTSNTGELFF. CDR3 bases: TGTGCCAGCAGCCTACGAGCCTTTACGACTAGCAACACCGGGGAGCTGTTTTTT.

The chain is built from TRBV7-2 and TRBJ1-6, with D unclear. Trimming took off 5 bases at V and 10 bases at J, with 18 bases between the two ends. This CDR3 contains 15 residues. Germline V gives CDR1 SGHTA, CDR2 FQGNSA. The CDR3 DNA follows: TGTGCCAGCAGCCCCGACCCCAACGTGGTATCACCCCTCCACTTT. This gives the protein CASSPDPNVVSPLHF.

The chain has TRBV11-3 and TRBJ2-5; D gene ambiguous. The CDR3 spans 12 residues. V shed 0 bases and J shed 7 bases, with 6 bases lying between them. The germline gives CDR1 SGHNT, CDR2 YENEEA. CDR3 amino acids: CASSLDSRTQYF. CDR3 DNA sequence: TGTGCCAGCAGCTTAGACTCGAGGACCCAGTACTTC.

This clonotype showed up just a few times. Written as DNA, the CDR3 is TGCAGTGCTAGAGATTCAACGACAGCAACTAATGAAAAACTGTTTTTT. Protein product: CSARDSTTATNEKLFF. The chain employs TRBV20-1 and TRBJ1-4; perhaps TRBD1 as D (5 bases). The ends were cut back, 0 bases at V and 0 bases at J, with 11 bases in the middle. This CDR3 is 16 amino acids long. Germline V CDR1 and CDR2: DFQATT, SNEGSKA (reference sequence).

On this clonotype itself: Germline and junction disagree at one end, which may indicate a read error. This chain connects TRBV12-3 or TRBV12-4 to TRBJ1-2, with D unclear. The CDR3 is 12 residues long. The CDR3 reads CASNLWGGGYTF. Written as DNA, the CDR3 is TGTGCCAGCAATTTATGGGGTGGTGGCTACACCTTC.

This clonotype came up many times. The rearrangement links TRBV5-1 to TRBJ2-1, with 7 positions matching TRBD2. V shed 2 bases and J 6 bases; nucleotides not matched to a gene: 8. Germline V lookup: CDR1 SGHRS, CDR2 YFSETQ. This CDR3 comprises 15 residues. This CDR3 is CASSFAGTTLNEQFF. CDR3 sequence (DNA): TGCGCCAGCAGCTTTGCCGGGACTACACTCAATGAGCAGTTCTTC. Variable domain in full (rest from reference TRBV5-1 and TRBJ2-1): KAGVTQTPRYLIKTRGQQVTLSCSPISGHRSVSWYQQTPGQGLQFLFEYFSETQRNKGNFPGRFSGRQFSNSRSEMNVSTLELGDSALYLCASSFAGTTLNEQFFGPGTRLTVL.

The rearrangement uses TRBV12-5 and TRBJ1-5; tentatively, D is TRBD1 (5 bases). Germline CDR1 LGHNT, CDR2 FRNRAP. Trimming cost V 6 bases and J 1 base, with 10 bases left between them. The CDR3 contains 14 residues. For the CDR3, the DNA is TGTGCTAGTGGATCGGGGCAGAGCAATCAGCCCCAGCATTTT. Protein: CASGSGQSNQPQHF.

The chain employs TRBV5-5 and TRBJ1-1; D remains ambiguous. The germline V gene encodes CDR1 SGHKS and CDR2 YYEKEE (reference sequence). This CDR3 is 16 amino acids long. Trimming removed 0 bases from V and 1 base from J, with 13 bases in between. This chain's CDR3 is CASSLGPGPTNTEAFF. The CDR3, as DNA: TGTGCCAGCAGCTTGGGTCCCGGACCCACGAACACTGAAGCTTTCTTT.

This clonotype has a count of ten or more. This chain connects TRBV7-9 to TRBJ2-5, with 10 bases that match TRBD1. The germline V gene has CDR1 SEHNR and CDR2 FQNEAQ (reference sequence). The ends lost 2 bases at V and 5 bases at J; junction bases unmatched: 11. The CDR3 covers 17 residues. The CDR3, as DNA: TGTGCCAGCAGCTTAATCGTGGGACAGGGGCCCGTGGAGACCCAGTACTTC. It specifies CASSLIVGQGPVETQYF.

This clonotype showed up just a few times. The chain links TRBV20-1 to TRBJ2-3, with unresolved D. The V end lost 4 bases, the J end lost 1 base, and 15 bases lay between the germline ends. The CDR3 loop spans 15 amino acids. CDR1 and CDR2 (germline): DFQATT, SNEGSKA (reference sequence). CDR3 coding DNA: TGCAGTGCTACAAAGCGAAGCCCTGGCACAGATACGCAGTATTTT. Translated, it gives CSATKRSPGTDTQYF.

The table lists this clonotype with a few counts. The V call is TRBV2, the J call TRBJ2-3; no clear D gene. The germline V gene encodes CDR1 SNHLY and CDR2 FYNNEI. This CDR3 region has 10 residues. V dropped 1 base and J dropped 7 bases, with 0 bases sitting between them. This CDR3 is CASSEDTQYF. In DNA form, the CDR3 reads TGTGCCAGCAGTGAAGATACGCAGTATTTT.